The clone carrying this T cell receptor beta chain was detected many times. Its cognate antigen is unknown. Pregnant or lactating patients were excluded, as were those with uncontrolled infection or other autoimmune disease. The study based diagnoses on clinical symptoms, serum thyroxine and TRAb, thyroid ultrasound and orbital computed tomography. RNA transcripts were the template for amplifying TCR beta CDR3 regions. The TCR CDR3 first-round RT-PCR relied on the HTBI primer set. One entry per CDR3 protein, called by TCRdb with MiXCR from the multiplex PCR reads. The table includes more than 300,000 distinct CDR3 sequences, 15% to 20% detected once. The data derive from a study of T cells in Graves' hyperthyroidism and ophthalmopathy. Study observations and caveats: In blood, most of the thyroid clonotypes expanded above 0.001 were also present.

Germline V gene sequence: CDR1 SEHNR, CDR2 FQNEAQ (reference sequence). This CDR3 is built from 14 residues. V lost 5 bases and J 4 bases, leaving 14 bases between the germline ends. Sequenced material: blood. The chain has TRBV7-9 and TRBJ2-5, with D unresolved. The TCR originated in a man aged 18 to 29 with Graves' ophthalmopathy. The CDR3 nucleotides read TGTGCCAGCAGCCCCAGAGTTGGCGGAGAGACCCAGTACTTC. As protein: CASSPRVGGETQYF.